This TCR beta chain comes out of a study of cytomegalovirus exposure and HLA in healthy donors. The V gene's germline CDR1 is MNHNS and CDR2 SASEGT. This CDR3 region has 14 residues. Trimming took 4 bases from V and 4 from J; bases not matched to a gene: 6. 60 Vbeta and 13 Jbeta primers were used in PCR. Using immunoSEQ multiplex PCR, the repertoire was profiled, and TCRdb retains in-frame clones only, with some absent. Of 150,000 to 200,000 clones listed, 85% are singletons. Specimen: PBMCs. The receptor comes from a woman aged 50 to 60 in good health and CMV-seronegative. The chain carries TRBV6-1 and TRBJ2-7; 8 nucleotides line up with TRBD1. This CDR3 reads CASSGETGVYEQYF. In DNA, the CDR3 is TGTGCCAGCAGTGGGGAGACAGGGGTATACGAGCAGTACTTC.